Presented here are 4 T cell receptor beta chains from one specimen sequenced in a study of beta chain features in type 1 diabetes. The investigators reverse transcribed all of the isolated RNA, so they sequenced expressed TCRB transcripts. This table comes from immunoSEQ multiplex PCR, and its TCRdb copy is limited to in-frame clones, with some not included. The table shows around 430,000 clones, with about 30% occurring only once. The sequenced material came from naive CD4+ T cells from blood. The receptors come from a man aged 18 to 29 in good health.

A remark on this clone: The same CDR3 can be traced to other DNA sequences in this sample. In nucleotides, the CDR3 is TGTGCCAGCAGCTTAGCGGGGGTATTATACGAGCAGTACTTC. Translation: CASSLAGVLYEQYF. The chain is built from TRBV7-9 and TRBJ2-7; D tentatively reads TRBD1 or TRBD2 (5 bases each). Germline values: CDR1 SEHNR, CDR2 FQNEAQ (reference sequence). The CDR3 spans 14 residues. Between the trimmed V and J ends, which lost 0 bases and 4 bases, there was a span of 10 bases.

This clone came up a few times. V gene TRBV6-6 combines with J gene TRBJ2-4; D is undetermined. Germline V gene data show CDR1 as MNHNY and CDR2 as SVGAGI (reference sequence). The V end was cut by 5 bases, the J end by 3 bases, with 11 bases between. The CDR3 sequence is 14 residues long. The DNA for the CDR3 is TGTGCCAGCAGTAGACTGAATGGCAAAAACATTCAGTACTTC. Protein: CASSRLNGKNIQYF.

The chain is built from TRBV27 and TRBJ1-2; weak D call: TRBD1 (6 bases). CDR3 length: 13 residues. The germline V gene encodes CDR1 MNHEY and CDR2 SMNVEV (reference sequence). The V end was cut by 3 bases, the J end by 6 bases, with 11 bases between. The CDR3 sequence: CASSFQQGNGYTF. The CDR3 bases are TGTGCCAGCAGTTTCCAACAGGGAAATGGCTACACCTTC.

V usage is TRBV9 and J usage is TRBJ2-1; D possibly uses TRBD1 or TRBD2 (5 bases each). The CDR3 runs 17 residues. Between the trimmed V and J ends, which lost 4 bases and 0 bases, there was a span of 17 bases. Per germline, CDR1 SGDLS and CDR2 YYNGEE. CDR3 DNA: TGTGCCAGCAGCCTCTTGAGAGGGACCGACTCCTACAATGAGCAGTTCTTC. This translates into CASSLLRGTDSYNEQFF.